The 8 T cell receptor beta chains listed next were all sequenced from one sample in a study of T cell responses to AZD1222 COVID-19 vaccine. Method: immunoSEQ multiplex PCR; TCRdb's copy keeps in-frame clones and lacks some. The table has over 110,000 clones, roughly nine tenths seen once. Sequencing used peripheral blood, obtained 28 days after the second AZD1222 dose. The receptors shown here come from an adult who received the AZD1222 COVID-19 vaccine.

This chain joins TRBV7-9 and TRBJ1-1, with TRBD1 identical over 7 bases. V was clipped by 0 bases and J by 2 bases; unmatched bases: 15. The germline V gene has CDR1 SEHNR and CDR2 FQNEAQ (reference sequence). The CDR3 is 19 residues long. The CDR3 protein is CASSLAFVMPGQTNTEAFF. The CDR3 DNA reads as TGTGCCAGCAGCTTAGCTTTTGTTATGCCGGGACAGACAAACACTGAAGCTTTCTTT.

The chain is built from TRBV21-1 and TRBJ2-1; the table's D call TRBD2 went unverified against the DNA. TRBV21-1 is a pseudogene segment. This CDR3 is 15 amino acids long. The CDR3 reads CASSKAASPSNEQFF. The DNA for the CDR3 is TGTGCCAGCAGCAAAGCGGCTAGTCCCTCCAATGAGCAGTTCTTC.

The CDR3 coding sequence is TGTGCCAGTAGTATAGGGGGGTCCGGGGAGCTGTTTTTT. Translating it yields CASSIGGSGELFF. V gene TRBV19 combines with J gene TRBJ2-2; D is perhaps TRBD1 or TRBD2 (5 bases each). The CDR3 totals 13 residues. Trimming shortened V by 1 base and J by 6 bases, and 6 bases separated the two germline ends. The germline gives CDR1 LNHDA, CDR2 SQIVND (reference sequence).

V is TRBV2 and J is TRBJ2-5; tentatively, D is TRBD2 (7 bases). CDR3 length equals 12 residues. CDR1 is SNHLY and CDR2 is FYNNEI in the germline V gene. Trimming took off 11 bases at V and 2 bases at J, with 12 bases between the two ends. The CDR3 region is CAAGAIQETQYF. CDR3 DNA: TGTGCCGCGGGGGCTATTCAAGAGACCCAGTACTTC.

This chain links TRBV6-5 with TRBJ1-4; 9 nucleotides line up with TRBD1. CDR1 and CDR2 from the germline V gene are MNHEY and SVGAGI. Trimming cost V 10 bases and J 5 bases; bases outside gene matches: 2. This CDR3 region has 12 residues. The CDR3 region is CATGTGNEKLFF. The CDR3 DNA reads as TGTGCCACCGGGACAGGGAATGAAAAACTGTTTTTT.

The chain recombines TRBV7-9 with TRBJ1-3, with D uncertain. CDR1 is SEHNR and CDR2 is FQNEAQ in the germline V gene (reference sequence). Trimming shortened V by 0 bases and J by 9 bases, and 9 bases separated the two germline ends. There are 13 residues in the CDR3. This CDR3 is CASSLAGWSTIYF. CDR3 bases: TGTGCCAGCAGCTTAGCGGGGTGGAGCACCATATATTTT.

The chain has TRBV7-8 and TRBJ1-1; D call uncertain. The CDR3 is 14 residues long. Per germline, CDR1 SGHVS and CDR2 FQNEAQ. Deletions cut 1 base from V and 1 base from J, with 7 bases between. Here the CDR3 reads CASSLDPRNTEAFF. The DNA of the CDR3 is TGTGCCAGCAGCTTAGATCCCAGGAACACTGAAGCTTTCTTT.

The V gene is TRBV10-3, the J gene TRBJ1-5, with D possibly TRBD1 on 5 matching bases. This CDR3 comprises 14 residues. V lost 3 bases to trimming and J lost 3 bases, with 9 bases between them. The V gene's germline CDR1 is ENHRY and CDR2 SYGVKD. The CDR3 nucleotides read TGTGCCATCAGTGACCGGGACTTCAATCAGCCCCAGCATTTT. Translation: CAISDRDFNQPQHF.